Presented here are 13 T cell receptor beta chains from one specimen sequenced in a study of T-cell reconstitution after alpha-beta-depleted transplantation in children. Unique molecular identifiers were used to barcode this TCRbeta library. From the PCR reads, TCRdb called clonotypes with MiXCR, one entry per CDR3 protein. Among over 150,000 distinct CDR3 sequences listed, roughly 15% were seen once. The source was PBMCs from the stem cell graft donor, collected from the stem cell graft. All receptors come from a human donor who donated a stem cell graft to a child with acute lymphoblastic leukemia.

The gene calls are TRBV7-8 and TRBJ2-7; tentatively, D is TRBD2 (6 bases). Per germline, CDR1 SGHVS and CDR2 FQNEAQ. V dropped 6 bases and J dropped 9 bases, with 15 bases sitting between them. CDR3 length: 12 amino acids. This CDR3 reads CASSLIWEVQYF. CDR3 coding DNA: TGTGCCAGCAGTCTGATTTGGGAGGTGCAGTACTTC.

This clonotype was picked up a small number of times. The V call is TRBV14, the J call TRBJ2-3; no reliable D call. V lost 3 bases to trimming and J lost 5 bases, with 9 bases between them. The CDR3 sequence is 13 residues long. Germline V gene lookup returns CDR1 SGHDN and CDR2 FVKESK. CDR3 sequence reads: CASSQMVGDTQYF. The CDR3 DNA follows: TGTGCCAGCAGCCAGATGGTAGGAGATACGCAGTATTTT.

The table lists this clonotype with many counts. V and J are TRBV20-1 and TRBJ1-2, with D perhaps matching TRBD1 (5 bases). The CDR3 is 16 amino acids. Germline V lookup: CDR1 DFQATT, CDR2 SNEGSKA (reference sequence). The V gene lost 6 bases and the J gene lost 1 base, with 21 bases spanning the gap. The CDR3 reads CSAPTWDGERNYGYTF. The CDR3, as DNA: TGCAGTGCCCCTACCTGGGACGGGGAACGTAACTATGGCTACACCTTC.

This clonotype showed up many times. V usage is TRBV10-3 and J usage is TRBJ2-1; the D is unclear. Trimming shortened V by 7 bases and J by 1 base, and 14 bases separated the two germline ends. The CDR3 covers 15 residues. Germline values: CDR1 ENHRY, CDR2 SYGVKD. As DNA, the CDR3 is TGTGCCATCAAAAGACCCGACATTTCCTACAATGAGCAGTTCTTC. This gives the protein CAIKRPDISYNEQFF.

The chain joins TRBV20-1 to TRBJ2-3; 9 bases are a match to TRBD2. With 3 bases clipped from V and 2 bases from J, the junction kept 9 bases outside the gene matches. The CDR3 totals 16 residues. Germline assignment: CDR1 DFQATT and CDR2 SNEGSKA (reference sequence). CDR3 nucleotide sequence: TGCAGTGCTAGCAACCCGGGACTAGCTTTCACAGATACGCAGTATTTT. Amino acid sequence: CSASNPGLAFTDTQYF.

This clonotype was observed a handful of times. The chain links TRBV20-1 to TRBJ2-1; TRBD2 aligns across 16 bases. Germline lookup yields CDR1 DFQATT and CDR2 SNEGSKA (reference sequence). The CDR3 runs to 18 residues. With V trimmed by 0 bases and J by 7 bases, 9 bases remained unmatched. DNA of the CDR3: TGCAGTGCTAGAGATCGTGGGACTAGCGGGAGGGCTCTGAATGAGCAGTTCTTC. This translates into CSARDRGTSGRALNEQFF.

This clonotype came up many times. The V gene is TRBV20-1, the J gene TRBJ2-7; D is unclear. Deletions cut 6 bases from V and 4 bases from J, with 16 bases between. The CDR3 has 13 amino acids. Germline V gives CDR1 DFQATT, CDR2 SNEGSKA (reference sequence). CDR3 amino acids: CSAQPRPGYEQYF. The CDR3 DNA reads as TGCAGTGCCCAGCCTCGGCCAGGATACGAGCAGTACTTC.

The V gene is TRBV6-1, the J gene TRBJ2-3, with 11 bases fitting TRBD2. This CDR3 comprises 18 residues. Germline trimming cut 6 bases from V and 2 bases from J; bases unmatched to any gene: 13. Germline CDR1 reads MNHNS; CDR2 reads SASEGT. CDR3 protein: CASRPPGSGRADTDTQYF. The CDR3 region has the DNA TGTGCCAGCAGACCTCCTGGTAGCGGGAGGGCGGACACAGATACGCAGTATTTT.

This clonotype was seen repeatedly, ten times or more. The chain recombines TRBV7-2 with TRBJ1-3; 7 bases are shared with TRBD1. Per germline, CDR1 SGHTA and CDR2 FQGNSA. The CDR3 sequence is 16 residues long. V gave up 2 bases and J gave up 2 bases; unmatched junction bases: 6. As DNA, the CDR3 is TGTGCCAGCAGCTTAATAGGGGGCAGGACTGGAAACACCATATATTTT. This codes for CASSLIGGRTGNTIYF.

There are many counts of this clonotype. J is TRBJ2-2 and V is TRBV7-9; 8 bases fit TRBD2. Germline CDR1 and CDR2: SEHNR and FQNEAQ (reference sequence). V was clipped by 10 bases and J by 1 base; unmatched bases: 20. The CDR3 has 19 amino acids. The CDR3 protein is CATQSPQRESLENTGELFF. The DNA of the CDR3 is TGTGCCACCCAATCCCCCCAGCGGGAGTCTTTAGAGAACACCGGGGAGCTGTTTTTT.

This clonotype was observed many times. V gene TRBV12-3 or TRBV12-4 combines with J gene TRBJ2-7; possibly TRBD2 for D (5 bases). This CDR3 spans 14 amino acids. Trimming removed 4 bases at V and 6 bases at J, with 16 bases between. The CDR3 protein is CASSSQSGRPEQYF. DNA for the CDR3: TGTGCCAGCAGTTCACAATCGGGGAGACCCGAGCAGTACTTC.

This clonotype was observed many times. The rearrangement uses TRBV29-1 and TRBJ1-4, with a possible D match to TRBD1 (5 bases). CDR1 is SQVTM, CDR2 ANQGSEA, per germline. The CDR3 covers 12 residues. V was shortened by 4 bases and J by 11 bases, with 14 bases between the two germline ends. The CDR3 nucleotides are TGCAGCGTTGGCCCTTCCGGGGACAAACTGTTTTTT. The encoded protein is CSVGPSGDKLFF.

In this sample, this clonotype turned up many times. This rearrangement joins TRBV20-1 to TRBJ1-1, with TRBD1 as a possible D gene (5 bases). From germline, CDR1 is DFQATT and CDR2 SNEGSKA (reference sequence). CDR3 length: 14 amino acids. V lost 1 base to trimming and J lost 3 bases, with 12 bases between them. CDR3 nucleotide sequence: TGCAGTGCTAGAGTTGGGTGGGGCGACACTGAAGCTTTCTTT. Translating gives CSARVGWGDTEAFF.